The next 4 T cell receptor beta chains were all read from a single sample in a study of blood T cell repertoires in COVID-19. Some clones are missing from TCRdb's copy, which holds only in-frame ones; the method was immunoSEQ multiplex PCR. The sample includes about 150,000 clones, 76% of them seen just once. What was sequenced was peripheral blood. The receptors were sampled from a man aged 55 to 70 with acute or convalescent COVID-19.

The rearrangement joins TRBV7-8 to TRBJ2-5; D call uncertain. This CDR3 spans 12 amino acids. V lost 5 bases and J lost 4, with 8 bases in between. The germline V gene has CDR1 SGHVS and CDR2 FQNEAQ. The DNA for the CDR3 is TGTGCCAGCAGCCAGCTTCTAGAGACCCAGTACTTC. Its protein is CASSQLLETQYF. The full variable domain, completed using reference TRBV7-8 and TRBJ2-5, is GAGVSQSPRYKVAKRGQDVALRCDPISGHVSLFWYQQALGQGPEFLTYFQNEAQLDKSGLPSDRFFAERPEGSVSTLKIQRTQQEDSAVYLCASSQLLETQYFGPGTRLLVL.

The sample holds one count of this clone. V is TRBV5-6 and J is TRBJ1-6, with 7 bases aligning to TRBD1. There are 14 residues in the CDR3. Germline CDR1 is SGHDT and CDR2 is YYEEEE. V was clipped by 5 bases and J by 9 bases; unmatched bases: 8. In DNA, the CDR3 is TGTGCCAGCAGGGAGGCAGGGGGTAGTTCACCCCTCCACTTT. It translates to CASREAGGSSPLHF.

This clone is a singleton in its sample. This rearrangement joins TRBV11-2 to TRBJ2-5, with D perhaps TRBD1 (5 bases). The germline V gene has CDR1 SGHAT and CDR2 FQNNGV. V was clipped by 3 bases and J by 0 bases, with 11 bases between them. The CDR3 contains 15 residues. CDR3 region: CASSFTGPYQETQYF. The CDR3 DNA reads TGTGCCAGCAGCTTCACAGGACCGTACCAAGAGACCCAGTACTTC. The full variable domain, completed using reference TRBV11-2 and TRBJ2-5, is EAGVAQSPRYKIIEKRQSVAFWCNPISGHATLYWYQQILGQGPKLLIQFQNNGVVDDSQLPKDRFSAERLKGVDSTLKIQPAKLEDSAVYLCASSFTGPYQETQYFGPGTRLLVL.

The rearrangement links TRBV12-3 or TRBV12-4 to TRBJ1-1; D ambiguous. This CDR3 contains 12 residues. The V end lost 5 bases, the J end lost 4 bases, and 8 bases lay between the germline ends. CDR3 protein: CASSPSGTEAFF. CDR3 nucleotides: TGTGCCAGCAGTCCCTCGGGCACTGAAGCTTTCTTT.